This T cell receptor beta chain is drawn from a study of technical replicates of blood from a few donors. This CDR3 region has 15 residues. Germline V gene sequence: CDR1 MDHEN, CDR2 SYDVKM. The V and J ends lost 4 bases and 2 bases respectively, with 14 bases between them. Measured with immunoSEQ multiplex PCR; TCRdb has only the in-frame clones, and not every one. Of more than 70,000 clones in the sample, around 96% are singletons; the top ten hold around 0.2%. The material sequenced was T cells isolated from PBMCs. The clonotype originates from a human donor in good health. The chain uses TRBV28 and TRBJ1-1; D unresolved. In DNA form, the CDR3 reads TGTGCCAGCAGTTACCCCGGAAAACTAAACACTGAAGCTTTCTTT. Protein sequence: CASSYPGKLNTEAFF.